Below, 16 T cell receptor beta chains from the same sample are listed, as sequenced in a study of CD8 T cells in ankylosing spondylitis. Via MiXCR, TCRdb re-called the 5' RACE reads, giving one row per CDR3 protein. The repertoire consists of 250,000 to 300,000 distinct CDR3 sequences, with under 20% occurring once and the leading ten covering approximately 33%. Sequencing was done on a sample of blood, either unsorted or a sorted T cell fraction (not recorded which). These receptor sequences come from a male donor with ankylosing spondylitis or in good health (not recorded which).

The chain combines TRBV7-2 with TRBJ2-1, with 8 bases aligning to TRBD2. V gave up 1 base and J gave up 7 bases; unmatched junction bases: 6. Per germline, CDR1 SGHTA and CDR2 FQGNSA. The CDR3 is 15 residues long. CDR3 loop: CASSLEAGDSNEQFF. The CDR3 DNA follows: TGTGCCAGCAGCTTAGAAGCGGGAGATAGTAATGAGCAGTTCTTC.

The CDR3 region is CASSSTSGIPRETQYF. CDR3 nucleotides: TGTGCCAGCAGCTCGACTAGCGGGATCCCCCGGGAGACCCAGTACTTC. V and J are TRBV7-9 and TRBJ2-5; 11 bases align to TRBD2. This CDR3 comprises 16 residues. Trimming cost V 4 bases and J 5 bases; bases outside gene matches: 9. CDR1 and CDR2 (germline): SEHNR, FQNEAQ (reference sequence). The entire variable domain, with the rest obtained from reference TRBV7-9 and TRBJ2-5, is as follows: DTGVSQNPRHKITKRGQNVTFRCDPISEHNRLYWYRQTLGQGPEFLTYFQNEAQLEKSRLLSDRFSAERPKGSFSTLEIQRTEQGDSAMYLCASSSTSGIPRETQYFGPGTRLLVL.

This clonotype was counted ten times or more. This CDR3 is CASRHFGRRRYNEQFF. In DNA form, the CDR3 reads TGTGCCAGCAGACATTTTGGTCGTCGTAGATACAATGAGCAGTTCTTC. The rearrangement links TRBV3-1 to TRBJ2-1; no reliable D call. Germline CDR1 and CDR2: LGHDT and YNNKEL (reference sequence). V dropped 6 bases and J dropped 4 bases, with 19 bases sitting between them. CDR3 length: 16 amino acids.

This clonotype was seen a few times. The rearrangement links TRBV12-3 or TRBV12-4 to TRBJ2-7; D call uncertain. This CDR3 has 12 residues. The V gene lost 6 bases and the J gene lost 3 bases, with 9 bases spanning the gap. The CDR3 DNA is TGTGCCAGCAGCGCCACATTCTACGAGCAGTACTTC. Its translation is CASSATFYEQYF.

In this sample, this clonotype turned up a few times. This sequence joins TRBV20-1 and TRBJ2-7; 7 bases are shared with TRBD2. This CDR3 is built from 19 residues. V was pared by 0 bases and J by 3 bases, with 20 bases of the junction left unmatched. Looked up from germline, CDR1 is DFQATT and CDR2 is SNEGSKA (reference sequence). The CDR3 region is CSARDVLNRVGGSLYEQYF. CDR3 bases: TGCAGTGCTAGAGATGTTCTAAATAGGGTAGGCGGGAGCCTCTACGAGCAGTACTTC.

This clonotype turned up a few times. The rearrangement joins TRBV7-8 to TRBJ2-3; tentative D call: TRBD2 (5 bases). The CDR3 covers 14 residues. Germline V gene sequence: CDR1 SGHVS, CDR2 FQNEAQ. V was pared by 1 base and J by 5 bases, with 10 bases between. Here the CDR3 reads CASSLVWEQDTQYF. The CDR3 coding sequence is TGTGCCAGCAGCTTAGTTTGGGAGCAAGATACGCAGTATTTT.

The table lists this clonotype with a few counts. The chain employs TRBV29-1 and TRBJ2-1, with unresolved D. This CDR3 comprises 12 residues. The germline V gene has CDR1 SQVTM and CDR2 ANQGSEA. V was pared by 1 base and J by 10 bases, with 11 bases between. In nucleotides, the CDR3 is TGCAGCGTTGAAGCCCAGCTCGGAGAGCAGTTCTTC. This gives the protein CSVEAQLGEQFF.

V is TRBV10-3 and J is TRBJ2-7; D may be TRBD1 (6 bases). Germline CDR1 reads ENHRY; CDR2 reads SYGVKD. The length of the CDR3 is 13 residues. Between the trimmed V and J ends, which lost 8 bases and 2 bases, there was a span of 13 bases. The CDR3, as DNA: TGTGCCATCGGCCTGGACAGCCCCTACGAGCAGTACTTC. This gives the protein CAIGLDSPYEQYF.

The rearrangement links TRBV6-2 or TRBV6-3 to TRBJ2-3; TRBD1 or TRBD2 may be the D gene (5 bases each). Germline CDR1 is MNHEY and CDR2 is SVGEGT. The CDR3 spans 19 residues. V gave up 2 bases and J gave up 0 bases, with 21 bases separating them. CDR3 residues: CASSYPLRGGKPSTDTQYF. The CDR3 DNA is TGTGCCAGCAGTTACCCCCTCCGGGGCGGAAAGCCGAGCACAGATACGCAGTATTTT.

This clonotype was seen only a few times. As DNA, the CDR3 is TGTGCCAGCAGCCAAGAACAAGGGCAGGGCTCCTACGAGCAGTACTTC. It yields the protein CASSQEQGQGSYEQYF. The J gene is TRBJ2-7, the V gene TRBV3-1, with D possibly matching TRBD1 (5 bases). CDR1 LGHDT and CDR2 YNNKEL come from the germline V gene (reference sequence). CDR3 size: 16 residues. V lost 0 bases and J lost 0, with 12 bases in between.

The chain recombines TRBV27 with TRBJ2-5; 8 nucleotides align to TRBD2. This CDR3 has 16 amino acids. CDR1 and CDR2 from the germline V gene are MNHEY and SMNVEV (reference sequence). The junction had 10 bases not matched to a gene; V was cut back by 4 bases and J by 3 bases. CDR3 in amino acids: CASSSPTSAGEETQYF. CDR3 in DNA: TGTGCCAGCAGTTCGCCGACTAGCGCAGGAGAAGAGACCCAGTACTTC.

A few counts support this clonotype. V is TRBV7-9 and J is TRBJ2-3; TRBD2 aligns across 9 bases. Germline V CDR1 and CDR2: SEHNR, FQNEAQ (reference sequence). Trimming removed 3 bases from V and 3 bases from J; junction bases left unmatched: 4. CDR3 length: 15 residues. Here the CDR3 reads CASSLVTSGTDTQYF. In DNA form, the CDR3 reads TGTGCCAGCAGCTTGGTTACTAGCGGGACAGATACGCAGTATTTT.

The chain joins TRBV5-4 to TRBJ1-1, with D perhaps TRBD1 (5 bases). The CDR3 totals 15 residues. V shed 0 bases and J shed 5 bases, with 14 bases lying between them. Germline lookup yields CDR1 SGHNT and CDR2 YYREEE (reference sequence). The CDR3 spells CASSLGSGTGTEAFF. CDR3 coding DNA: TGTGCCAGCAGCTTGGGTTCGGGGACTGGGACTGAAGCTTTCTTT. Full variable domain (missing parts from reference TRBV5-4 and TRBJ1-1): ETGVTQSPTHLIKTRGQQVTLRCSSQSGHNTVSWYQQALGQGPQFIFQYYREEENGRGNFPPRFSGLQFPNYSSELNVNALELDDSALYLCASSLGSGTGTEAFFGQGTRLTVV.

This clonotype appeared a few times. The gene calls are TRBV28 and TRBJ2-5, with a possible D match to TRBD2 (6 bases). Germline lookup yields CDR1 MDHEN and CDR2 SYDVKM. The V gene lost 4 bases and the J gene lost 0 bases, with 27 bases spanning the gap. The CDR3 is 20 residues long. The CDR3 loop is CASSSPTFLPGDYHQETQYF. In nucleotides, the CDR3 is TGTGCCAGCAGTTCGCCGACCTTCCTACCGGGAGATTACCACCAAGAGACCCAGTACTTC.

The rearrangement links TRBV7-2 to TRBJ2-7; unclear D gene. Trimming shortened V by 3 bases and J by 3 bases, and 9 bases separated the two germline ends. The CDR3 spans 13 residues. The germline CDR1 and CDR2 sequences are SGHTA and FQGNSA. CDR3 in amino acids: CASSFGHLYEQYF. For the CDR3, the DNA is TGTGCCAGCAGCTTTGGGCATCTCTACGAGCAGTACTTC. Combining the CDR3 with reference TRBV7-2 and TRBJ2-7 gives the whole variable domain GAGVSQSPSNKVTEKGKDVELRCDPISGHTALYWYRQSLGQGLEFLIYFQGNSAPDKSGLPSDRFSAERTGGSVSTLTIQRTQQEDSAVYLCASSFGHLYEQYFGPGTRLTVT.

This clonotype was seen a few times. The chain links TRBV5-6 to TRBJ2-1, with D possibly being TRBD1 or TRBD2 (5 bases each). Trimming pared 4 bases from V and 4 bases from J, leaving 18 bases between. The CDR3 is 16 residues long. CDR1 SGHDT and CDR2 YYEEEE come from the germline V gene. CDR3 protein: CASSIGTGPEYNEQFF. The CDR3 DNA reads as TGTGCCAGCAGCATCGGCACGGGGCCCGAATACAATGAGCAGTTCTTC.